The rows below give T cell receptor beta chains drawn from one sample of a study of blood T cell repertoires in COVID-19. Assay: immunoSEQ multiplex PCR; the TCRdb copy retains only in-frame clones and omits some. The table shows about 20,000 clones, with about 90% occurring only once. The source material was peripheral blood. The receptors shown here come from a human donor in a cohort sampled during active COVID-19. The CDR3 runs from the conserved cysteine through the conserved F or W. The order of the fields is D gene, clone size, J gene, V gene, CDR3 DNA, CDR3 protein. The D gene is left open where the match is weak. Clone size is shown for a subset of rows, as once, few, many or a class of expanded clone.

D gene: TRBD1; clone size: .; J gene: TRBJ2-1; V gene: TRBV27; CDR3 DNA: TGTGCCAGCAGTCCTTCAGGGGGCAGCCCTTATGAGCAGTTCTTC; CDR3 protein: CASSPSGGSPYEQFF
D gene: .; clone size: .; J gene: TRBJ2-3; V gene: TRBV6-5; CDR3 DNA: TGTGCCAGCAAGTCGACTAGGCCGCAGTCAGATACGCAGTATTTT; CDR3 protein: CASKSTRPQSDTQYF
D gene: TRBD2; clone size: .; J gene: TRBJ2-5; V gene: TRBV24-1; CDR3 DNA: TGTGCCACCAGTGATTTGCCTAGCGGGAGGTTACAAGAGACCCAGTACTTC; CDR3 protein: CATSDLPSGRLQETQYF
D gene: TRBD1; clone size: .; J gene: TRBJ2-1; V gene: TRBV6-2/TRBV6-3; CDR3 DNA: TGTGCCAGCAGTTCCTCCGGGACAGGTTTCAATGAGCAGTTCTTC; CDR3 protein: CASSSSGTGFNEQFF
D gene: .; clone size: once; J gene: TRBJ1-2; V gene: TRBV7-2; CDR3 DNA: TGTGCCAGCAACGATCCCCCCGGACGGGATCCCTATGGCTACACCTTC; CDR3 protein: CASNDPPGRDPYGYTF
D gene: .; clone size: .; J gene: TRBJ1-2; V gene: TRBV6-5; CDR3 DNA: TGTGCCAGCAGATCAACAGGGTGGGGCTACACCTTC; CDR3 protein: CASRSTGWGYTF
D gene: .; clone size: .; J gene: TRBJ1-2; V gene: TRBV4-1; CDR3 DNA: TGCGCCAGCAGCCCTCTGGAACTAGACTATGGCTACACCTTC; CDR3 protein: CASSPLELDYGYTF
D gene: .; clone size: .; J gene: TRBJ2-1; V gene: TRBV6-5; CDR3 DNA: TGTGCCAGCAGTTACGTCCTGCGGCCTTCCTACAATGAGCAGTTCTTC; CDR3 protein: CASSYVLRPSYNEQFF
D gene: TRBD2; clone size: .; J gene: TRBJ2-2; V gene: TRBV14; CDR3 DNA: TGTGCCAGCAGCCAAGATTACCCTCTAGCGGGAGGCACCGGGGAGCTGTTTTTT; CDR3 protein: CASSQDYPLAGGTGELFF
D gene: TRBD1; clone size: .; J gene: TRBJ1-1; V gene: TRBV9; CDR3 DNA: TGTGCCAGCAGCCTAGGGGACAGGGGGAGCACTGAAGCTTTCTTT; CDR3 protein: CASSLGDRGSTEAFF
D gene: .; clone size: .; J gene: TRBJ2-5; V gene: TRBV29-1; CDR3 DNA: TGCAGCGTTGAATCCGTGTTTGGGGAGTGGGAGACCCAGTACTTC; CDR3 protein: CSVESVFGEWETQYF
D gene: .; clone size: .; J gene: TRBJ1-2; V gene: TRBV21-1; CDR3 DNA: TGTGCCAGCAGCAAAGGGACCGTGGGGGGGGTTGACTACTATGGCTACACCTTC; CDR3 protein: CASSKGTVGGVDYYGYTF
D gene: TRBD1; clone size: .; J gene: TRBJ2-3; V gene: TRBV6-6; CDR3 DNA: TGTGCCACTAAACAGGGGACGAGCGCAGATACGCAGTATTTT; CDR3 protein: CATKQGTSADTQYF
D gene: TRBD2; clone size: .; J gene: TRBJ2-3; V gene: TRBV19; CDR3 DNA: TGTGCCAGTAGGAGGACTAGCGTTAGCACAGATACGCAGTATTTT; CDR3 protein: CASRRTSVSTDTQYF
D gene: TRBD2; clone size: .; J gene: TRBJ2-2; V gene: TRBV19; CDR3 DNA: TGTGCCAGTAGGAAAACTAGCGGGAGAAATGCCGGGGAGCTGTTTTTT; CDR3 protein: CASRKTSGRNAGELFF
D gene: .; clone size: .; J gene: TRBJ2-6; V gene: TRBV7-9; CDR3 DNA: TGTGCCAGCAGCTTAAGGAGCTCTGGGGCCAACGTCCTGACTTTC; CDR3 protein: CASSLRSSGANVLTF
D gene: .; clone size: .; J gene: TRBJ1-1; V gene: TRBV19; CDR3 DNA: TGTGCCAGTAGTTACGGGGAGTTGAACACTGAAGCTTTCTTT; CDR3 protein: CASSYGELNTEAFF
D gene: .; clone size: .; J gene: TRBJ1-5; V gene: TRBV28; CDR3 DNA: TGTGCCAGCAGTCCGTACAGCCAGCCCCAGCATTTT; CDR3 protein: CASSPYSQPQHF
D gene: .; clone size: .; J gene: TRBJ2-5; V gene: TRBV30; CDR3 DNA: TGTGCCTGGAGTCTGGGGGCCGCCCGGGAGACCCAGTACTTC; CDR3 protein: CAWSLGAARETQYF
D gene: .; clone size: .; J gene: TRBJ1-3; V gene: TRBV6-6; CDR3 DNA: TGTGCCAGCAGCCGACGCCAGGGGAGGGTAGCGTTGAACACCATATATTTT; CDR3 protein: CASSRRQGRVALNTIYF
D gene: .; clone size: .; J gene: TRBJ1-1; V gene: TRBV6-5; CDR3 DNA: TGTGCCAGCAGTTATTTACGGAGGAACACTGAAGCTTTCTTT; CDR3 protein: CASSYLRRNTEAFF
D gene: TRBD1; clone size: .; J gene: TRBJ2-3; V gene: TRBV29-1; CDR3 DNA: TGCAGCGTTGCCGCCGGGACAGGGAGCACAGATACGCAGTATTTT; CDR3 protein: CSVAAGTGSTDTQYF